This T cell receptor beta chain was recovered during a study of follicular helper T cells after annual influenza vaccination. Time point meaning: 2015-2016 season, 7 days after influenza vaccination. J gave up 3 bases and V 5 bases, and 5 bases lay outside the gene matches. The germline V gene encodes CDR1 SQVTM and CDR2 ANQGSEA. The CDR3 length is 13 residues. Repertoires were generated with immunoSEQ multiplex PCR, while TCRdb's copy carries only in-frame clones and drops some. The sample carries thousands of clones, around nine tenths recorded once. The chain uses TRBV29-1 and TRBJ1-2; 8 bases are shared with TRBD1. This clonotype was sampled from an adult who received the influenza vaccine. The sequences come from CXCR5+ CD38- circulating T follicular helper cells from blood, collected 7 days after influenza vaccination. Sample subset: circulating Tfh, non-naive CD4+CXCR5+PD-1+ (ICOS+CD38+ or ICOS-CD38-). This CDR3 reads CSVLDRVDYGYTF. The CDR3, as DNA: TGCAGCGTTTTGGACAGGGTGGACTATGGCTACACCTTC. The full variable domain, with the rest looked up from reference TRBV29-1 and TRBJ1-2, is SAVISQKPSRDICQRGTSLTIQCQVDSQVTMMFWYRQQPGQSLTLIATANQGSEATYESGFVIDKFPISRPNLTFSTLTVSNMSPEDSSIYLCSVLDRVDYGYTFGSGTRLTVV.